This T cell receptor beta chain was sequenced for a study of cytomegalovirus exposure and HLA in healthy donors. The V end lost 4 bases, the J end lost 4 bases, and 4 bases lay between the germline ends. Germline V lookup: CDR1 PRHDT, CDR2 FYEKMQ (reference sequence). The CDR3 is 11 amino acids. Unrecorded immune exposures were likely, despite nominal health at sampling. Researchers ran the PCR with 60 Vbeta and 13 Jbeta primers. The data were produced by immunoSEQ multiplex PCR, yet TCRdb's version contains in-frame clones alone and is incomplete. The sample contains about 180,000 clones, 77% of which appear only once.

The chain combines TRBV13 with TRBJ2-5; unclear D gene. The source is a man in his late teens or twenties in good health and CMV-seronegative. Sequences were obtained from PBMCs. As DNA, the CDR3 is TGTGCCAGCAGCTCCGGAGAGACCCAGTACTTC. It encodes CASSSGETQYF.